Listed below are T cell receptor beta chains from one sample, sequenced in a study of technical replicates of blood from a few donors. The assay was immunoSEQ multiplex PCR, and TCRdb's table has in-frame clones only and misses some. The sample lists tens of thousands of clones; under 99% were seen once. Sequencing was performed on T cells isolated from PBMCs. Every receptor here comes from a human donor in good health. Each CDR3 is given with its conserved first and last residue. Fields, in order: clone size, V gene, D gene, J gene, CDR3 protein, CDR3 DNA. The D gene is left open where the match is weak. Clone size is not always given. Where it is, it says once, few, many or a class for expanded clones.

NA	TRBV5-1	TRBD2	TRBJ2-7	CASSLDVLGTSGSEQYF	TGCGCCAGCAGCTTGGACGTTTTAGGGACTAGCGGGAGCGAGCAGTACTTC
NA	TRBV7-6	TRBD1	TRBJ2-3	CASSLVTGALTDTQYF	TGTGCCAGCAGCTTAGTCACAGGGGCCCTCACAGATACGCAGTATTTT
NA	TRBV19	TRBD2	TRBJ2-1	CASKLAGGRLEQFF	TGTGCCAGTAAACTAGCGGGAGGTCGTCTAGAGCAGTTCTTC
NA	TRBV2	TRBD1	TRBJ2-7	CASTEGDSSYEQYF	TGTGCCAGCACCGAAGGGGACAGTTCCTACGAGCAGTACTTC
NA	TRBV6-5	NA	TRBJ2-4	CASSYSTGTAKNIQYF	TGTGCCAGCAGTTACTCCACAGGGACCGCCAAAAACATTCAGTACTTC
NA	TRBV28	NA	TRBJ1-2	CASSLQLRGYTF	TGTGCCAGCAGTTTGCAACTGAGGGGCTACACCTTC
NA	TRBV4-1	TRBD1	TRBJ2-7	CASSPTGDPYEQYF	TGCGCCAGCAGCCCGACAGGGGATCCCTACGAGCAGTACTTC
NA	TRBV5-1	TRBD1	TRBJ1-1	CASSLGQGLEAFF	TGCGCCAGCAGCTTGGGACAGGGGCTTGAAGCTTTCTTT
NA	TRBV29-1	TRBD1	TRBJ1-1	CSVGSQGAGEAFF	TGCAGCGTTGGGTCGCAGGGGGCGGGTGAAGCTTTCTTT
NA	TRBV5-1	TRBD1	TRBJ2-2	CASSLVFGTGQDTGELFF	TGCGCCAGCAGCTTGGTTTTCGGGACAGGCCAGGACACCGGGGAGCTGTTTTTT
few	TRBV7-2	NA	TRBJ2-3	CASSLERRRGTDTQYF	TGTGCCAGCAGCTTGGAACGGAGAAGGGGGACAGATACGCAGTATTTT
NA	TRBV7-9	NA	TRBJ1-3	CASSGPGHISGNTIYF	TGTGCCAGCAGCGGGCCGGGACACATCTCTGGAAACACCATATATTTT
NA	TRBV28	NA	TRBJ2-7	CASSQQGEGYEQYF	TGTGCCAGCAGTCAACAGGGTGAAGGCTACGAGCAGTACTTC
NA	TRBV5-1	TRBD2	TRBJ2-3	CASSLDSGRVIDTQYF	TGCGCCAGCAGCTTGGATAGCGGGAGAGTGATAGATACGCAGTATTTT
NA	TRBV6-1	NA	TRBJ1-4	CASSPIATNEKLFF	TGTGCCAGCAGTCCAATTGCAACTAATGAAAAACTGTTTTTT
NA	TRBV4-2	NA	TRBJ1-1	CASSQAEDSENTEAFF	TGTGCCAGCAGCCAGGCCGAAGACAGCGAGAACACTGAAGCTTTCTTT
NA	TRBV11-2	NA	TRBJ2-3	CASLRGTDTQYF	TGTGCCAGCTTGAGAGGCACGGATACGCAGTATTTT
NA	TRBV7-2	TRBD1	TRBJ1-1	CASGTGTAYTEAFF	TGTGCCAGCGGCACCGGGACAGCCTACACTGAAGCTTTCTTT
NA	TRBV2	NA	TRBJ2-7	CASSASRSSYEQYF	TGTGCCAGCAGTGCTAGCAGGAGCTCCTACGAGCAGTACTTC
NA	TRBV9	NA	TRBJ2-1	CASSVHFPGSSYNEQFF	TGTGCCAGCAGCGTTCATTTCCCTGGTAGCTCCTACAATGAGCAGTTCTTC
NA	TRBV5-6	TRBD1	TRBJ2-1	CASSLDRGSYNEQFF	TGTGCCAGCAGCTTGGACAGGGGCTCCTACAATGAGCAGTTCTTC
NA	TRBV4-1	TRBD1	TRBJ1-5	CASSQDVGGGWQPQHF	TGCGCCAGCAGCCAAGACGTAGGAGGGGGCTGGCAGCCCCAGCATTTT
NA	TRBV27	TRBD1	TRBJ2-7	CASSLSGTVHEQYF	TGTGCCAGCAGTCTATCCGGGACAGTCCACGAGCAGTACTTC
NA	TRBV5-4	NA	TRBJ1-2	CASSRGGDNYGYTF	TGTGCCAGCAGCCGGGGGGGCGATAACTATGGCTACACCTTC
NA	TRBV2	TRBD1	TRBJ1-4	CASRTHGQDEKLFF	TGTGCCAGCAGGACACACGGACAGGATGAAAAACTGTTTTTT
NA	TRBV7-9	TRBD2	TRBJ2-1	CASSLVSSGHNEQFF	TGTGCCAGCAGCTTAGTCTCTAGCGGGCACAATGAGCAGTTCTTC
NA	TRBV19	NA	TRBJ2-7	CASSIGLDYEQYF	TGTGCCAGTAGTATAGGACTCGACTACGAGCAGTACTTC
NA	TRBV27	TRBD1	TRBJ1-4	CASSTIRGQTNEKLFF	TGTGCCAGCAGTACAATCAGGGGGCAAACTAATGAAAAACTGTTTTTT
NA	TRBV6-1	NA	TRBJ1-1	CASSERGGGTEAFF	TGTGCCAGCAGTGAACGGGGAGGGGGCACTGAAGCTTTCTTT
NA	TRBV30	NA	TRBJ1-2	CAWTQVPGAFGGYTF	TGTGCCTGGACACAAGTCCCAGGGGCCTTTGGTGGCTACACCTTC
NA	TRBV5-4	NA	TRBJ1-2	CASSLGGDYGYTF	TGTGCCAGCAGCTTGGGGGGGGACTATGGCTACACCTTC
NA	TRBV19	TRBD1	TRBJ1-4	CASTGTASSTNEKLFF	TGTGCCAGTACCGGGACAGCTTCTTCAACTAATGAAAAACTGTTTTTT
NA	TRBV7-6	NA	TRBJ2-1	CASSLGQAEQFF	TGTGCCAGCAGCTTGGGTCAGGCTGAGCAGTTCTTC
NA	TRBV7-9	NA	TRBJ1-2	CASSLDKQGFTF	TGTGCCAGCAGCTTAGATAAACAGGGTTTCACCTTC
NA	TRBV7-9	NA	TRBJ2-7	CASEAEPYEQYF	TGTGCCAGCGAAGCGGAACCCTACGAGCAGTACTTC
NA	TRBV30	NA	TRBJ2-7	CAWTVEVSTKQYF	TGTGCCTGGACCGTCGAGGTTTCTACGAAACAGTACTTC
NA	TRBV7-2	NA	TRBJ1-2	CASSFRGGAYGYTF	TGTGCCAGCAGCTTCCGTGGGGGGGCCTATGGCTACACCTTC
NA	TRBV9	TRBD2	TRBJ2-5	CASSPRTGLAATVETQYF	TGTGCCAGCAGCCCCCGGACTGGACTAGCGGCAACCGTGGAGACCCAGTACTTC
NA	TRBV19	NA	TRBJ2-2	CASSIGEVSTGELFF	TGTGCCAGTAGTATCGGGGAAGTGAGCACCGGGGAGCTGTTTTTT